This TCR beta chain is from a study of T cell repertoires in cytomegalovirus infection. The wider study: The public TCR beta signatures pointed to both CMV infection and matching HLA type.

TCRdb ran MiXCR on the reads and lists one entry per CDR3 protein. The table records about 530,000 distinct CDR3 sequences, 26% of them present only once. This clonotype has ten or more counts. This TCR was recovered from a human donor in good health (CMV status not recorded). Some clones in this sample may be carry-over from other donors' samples. Material for sequencing was PBMCs.

The CDR3 region has the DNA TGTGCCAGCAGCCCTTCCGGGAGGGCCTCCGTCGTCGAGCAGTACTTC. This translates into CASSPSGRASVVEQYF. The chain joins TRBV12-3 or TRBV12-4 to TRBJ2-7, with 8 bases fitting TRBD2. V lost 6 bases to trimming and J lost 6 bases; unmatched junction nucleotides: 16. This CDR3 contains 16 residues.